This T cell receptor beta chain derives from a study of control samples from healthy donors and cancer patients (dated by TCRdb to the early 2020s). For this clone: The specificity of this receptor is unknown. No base quality information exists; no much larger clone differs at one position.

Preparation of the library involved the immunoSEQ multiplex PCR assay. TCRdb provides this immuneACCESS table in a form limited to in-frame rearrangements. Some clones are lacking; in checked studies, under half of them reflect an unresolved V gene, and why the rest are absent is not known. A total of some 130,000 clones appear in this sample, 93% of them only once. The ten largest make up about 1.5% of the sample. Taken from the germline V gene, the CDR1 and CDR2 loops are MDHEN and SYDVKM. Deletion took 6 bases off V and 6 bases off J, with a span of 6 bases between the germline ends. Measured from the cysteine to the phenylalanine, the CDR3 is 10 residues long. Here the CDR3 DNA is all that survives: 30 bases in frame from base 1.

The rearranged segments are TRBV28 and TRBJ2-7; no confident D gene assignment can be made. The sequence was obtained from a man aged 50-59 years with head and neck cancer. What was sequenced was PBMCs. The nucleotides are TGTGCCAGCAGCACCGGCGAGCAGTACTTC. The translation is CASSTGEQYF.